What follows is one T cell receptor beta chain and its context. The target of this receptor is not known. No base quality information exists; no much larger clone differs at one position. Inclusive of the bounding cysteine and phenylalanine, the CDR3 is 15 residues long. Only CDR3 DNA is held: 45 bases, read in frame from base 1. The CDR1 and CDR2 encoded by the germline V gene are SGHRS and YFSETQ. Germline trimming amounts to 3 bases on V and 0 bases on J, with 4 as the count of junction bases outside the gene matches. Library method: the immunoSEQ multiplex PCR assay. In the paper's pipeline: A statistical classification framework was built to diagnose cytomegalovirus status from the catalog of TCR beta chain sequences. The table was pulled from immuneACCESS by TCRdb, which kept in-frame rearrangements only. Such tables lose some clones; where checked, under half of the loss comes from unresolved V genes, and the rest has no known cause. V and J calls and clone size are as listed in that table; D and trimming were resolved from the DNA. The table for this sample lists under 300,000 clones; approximately 83% of them were counted only once. Approximately 1% of the sample belongs to the ten largest clones.

The sample originates from a study of cytomegalovirus exposure and HLA in healthy donors (TCRdb year 2017). Context from the whole study: According to a later analysis, the approximately 120 validation repertoires were produced on the same platform as the roughly 600 repertoires of the first cohort. In addition to the first cohort of 650 to 800 subjects, a separate validation cohort of approximately 130 different subjects was used. To predict cytomegalovirus infection status, the study brought together high-throughput TCR immunosequencing, statistical association of individual TCRs with disease status, and machine learning. The study was designed to test whether signatures of past pathogen exposure could be identified by cataloging public T cell receptors.

The donors belonged to the validation cohort of 120 subjects, which was separate from the roughly 680-subject first cohort. Findings and caveats that apply to the study as a whole: In a later analysis, TCRs clustered in the first cohort were found to also tend to co-occur in the 130 or so validation repertoires, with 94% of cluster scores above 0. The classifier was reported to diagnose cytomegalovirus status with high specificity and sensitivity in both the original and validation cohorts. The validation cohort had no HLA typing available for a later analysis, so co-occurrence within that cohort was assessed over all 120 or so repertoires. The authors suggested that the approach could potentially be generalized to other disease states and immunological phenotypes. While some public TCRs were present in many individuals, most TCR sequences turned up only very rarely across donors. Three of the identified cytomegalovirus-associated TCR beta chains were confirmed in vitro to be specific for cytomegalovirus antigens. A total of fewer than 200 TCR beta chains were listed by the study as associated with cytomegalovirus.

The source material was PBMCs. The TCR comes from a woman aged 18-29 years in good health and CMV-seronegative. Rearrangement joined TRBV5-1 to TRBJ2-7, with 9 junctional bases fitting TRBD1. The DNA sequence reads TGCGCCAGCAGCTGGAGGACAGGGGCCTCCTACGAGCAGTACTTC. Its protein product is CASSWRTGASYEQYF.